This T cell receptor beta chain was captured in a study of T cell responses to AZD1222 COVID-19 vaccine (dated by TCRdb to 2020 to 2022). General notes on the study: A total of 230 to 250 trial participants underwent TCR sequencing, of whom about 210 had received two doses of AZD1222 and about 25 had received two doses of the MenACWY control vaccine. Trial participants were enrolled into age subgroups of 18-55, 56-69 and 70-plus years, which contained roughly 150, 30 and 60 TCR-sequenced participants, respectively. Points the paper makes about the study in general: Participants were mostly white British and included more females than males, and it was suggested by the authors that clonal diversity may have been underestimated. After two AZD1222 doses, spike-specific TCR breadth and depth were significantly higher than at day 0 and than in MenACWY recipients. The 56-69-year group was small, and its depth increase did not reach significance, likely because of low power. No day 14 peak-response samples were available, so repertoires were characterized only after the peak T cell response. CD4 TCRs associated with the vaccine covered the entire spike protein, and the dominant responses were in regions 160-218 and 743-854. Reportedly, close to half of the unique spike-specific TCRs recognized epitopes lying outside the regions that are mutated in the B.1.351 and B.1.1.7 variants. Conclusions about previously exposed vaccinees were limited because only a handful of AZD1222 recipients were SARS-CoV-2 seropositive at baseline.

The CDR3 regions of human TCRbeta chains were analyzed by immunosequencing. Per the authors' processing: Repertoire TCRs were matched against a reference library of SARS-CoV-2-specific TCRs generated with the MIRA antigen-specificity platform. Breadth was defined as the fraction of unique TCRs that were SARS-CoV-2-associated. Depth was defined as the fraction of total T cells that were SARS-CoV-2-associated. Using the MIRA data, each spike-specific TCR was assigned both to the spike region to which the TCR was reactive and to a CD4 or CD8 class. Log10-transformed breadth and depth values were compared by one-way ANOVA with Sidak's multiple comparisons tests. Entries here come from immuneACCESS through TCRdb and include only in-frame sequences with V and J called. Some clones fail to appear in such tables; in the studies checked, an unresolved V gene covers under half of the shortfall, and the cause of the remainder is unknown. V and J calls and clone size are as listed in that table; D and trimming were resolved from the DNA. In this sample the table shows about 84,000 clones, 70% to 90% of which occur a single time. The ten largest clones represent 12% of the sample.

From a lookup of the germline V gene (reference sequence), CDR1 and CDR2 are LNHNV and YYDKDF. A distance of 15 bases separates the germline ends of V and J, which lose 1 base and 6 bases respectively. The CDR3 has 15 amino acids, counting the end cysteine and phenylalanine. Here the CDR3 DNA is all that survives: 45 bases in frame from base 1. Interpreted using the paper, the time point label stands for: about 28 days (+/-7) after the second vaccine dose. Because spike-specific TCR depth and breadth did not differ between the two schedules, AZD1222 recipients who got a second dose at roughly 4 weeks were pooled with those who got a second dose at roughly 12 weeks. Vaccinee samples were obtained from the UK trials COV001 and COV002, which included a single-blind randomized controlled phase 2/3 trial of AZD1222 (ChAdOx1 nCoV-19) in healthy adults. For TCRbeta chain sequencing, PBMC samples were collected from trial participants at day 0 and at day 28 after the second dose.

In regard to this clone: Its recognized antigen is unknown. No base-level quality is on record; no much larger clone is a single base apart.

The sample in question was peripheral blood, obtained 28 days after the second AZD1222 dose. This chain is built from TRBV15 and TRBJ1-2; TRBD1 is a weak D gene call, 5 bases matching. This receptor was taken from an adult who received the AZD1222 COVID-19 vaccine. The base sequence is TGTGCCACCAGCAGAGGCACCACAGGTACGGATGGCTACACCTTC. The translation is CATSRGTTGTDGYTF.